A selection of T cell receptor beta chains follows, all from one sample in a study of blood T cell repertoires in COVID-19. Clones were read by immunoSEQ multiplex PCR, and TCRdb kept only the in-frame ones, dropping some. Of about 330,000 clones listed, over 70% are singletons. The sequencing sample was made of peripheral blood. The receptor source for this set is a woman aged 45 to 65 with acute or convalescent COVID-19. CDR3s include the opening cysteine and the closing phenylalanine or tryptophan. D genes are given only for firm matches. Part of the rows lack a size; the others show once, few, many or a class for expanded clones.

clone size	D gene	V gene	J gene	CDR3 protein	CDR3 DNA
NA	TRBD1	TRBV9	TRBJ1-4	CASSFRQGEKLFF	TGTGCCAGCAGTTTTAGACAGGGTGAAAAACTGTTTTTT
once	NA	TRBV21-1	TRBJ1-1	CASTLLTGGEAEAFF	TGTGCCAGCACCTTACTTACAGGGGGAGAAGCTGAAGCTTTCTTT
NA	TRBD2	TRBV7-7	TRBJ2-1	CASSLGLAETNEQFF	TGTGCCAGCAGCTTAGGACTAGCCGAAACTAATGAGCAGTTCTTC
NA	TRBD2	TRBV6-2/TRBV6-3	TRBJ2-2	CASSYLSAGAGELFF	TGTGCCAGCAGTTATCTCAGCGCGGGGGCCGGGGAGCTGTTTTTT
NA	TRBD1	TRBV29-1	TRBJ1-5	CSVSRDRNQPQHF	TGCAGCGTTTCCAGGGACAGGAATCAGCCCCAGCATTTT
once	TRBD1	TRBV14	TRBJ1-2	CASSPQGQGGNYGYTF	TGTGCCAGCAGTCCCCAAGGCCAGGGGGGAAACTATGGCTACACCTTC
few	NA	TRBV19	TRBJ1-1	CATTGYAEAFF	TGTGCCACCACAGGGTATGCTGAAGCTTTCTTT
NA	NA	TRBV30	TRBJ1-6	CAWSTGTGFNSPLHF	TGTGCCTGGAGCACAGGGACGGGATTCAATTCACCCCTCCACTTT
NA	TRBD2	TRBV5-1	TRBJ2-3	CASSFAGGAGTDTQYF	TGCGCCAGCAGCTTCGCGGGGGGGGCTGGCACAGATACGCAGTATTTT
NA	TRBD1	TRBV7-9	TRBJ1-1	CASSPQGDTEAFF	TGTGCCAGCAGCCCTCAGGGGGACACTGAAGCTTTCTTT
NA	TRBD2	TRBV30	TRBJ2-5	CAWSEGTSGGAQETQYF	TGTGCCTGGAGCGAGGGGACTAGCGGGGGGGCCCAAGAGACCCAGTACTTC
NA	TRBD1	TRBV18	TRBJ2-7	CASSPGQGFFYEQYF	TGTGCCAGCTCACCCGGACAGGGATTCTTCTACGAGCAGTACTTC